The 2 T cell receptor beta chains presented below share a single source sample, sequenced in a study of cytomegalovirus exposure and HLA in healthy donors. Produced via immunoSEQ multiplex PCR; TCRdb's table is partial and in-frame only. The sample lists over 200,000 clones, around four fifths occurring once. Sequencing was done on a sample of PBMCs. These receptor sequences come from a woman aged 18-29 years in good health and CMV-seronegative.

The V and J genes are TRBV27 and TRBJ1-2; D not resolved. Germline V gene data show CDR1 as MNHEY and CDR2 as SMNVEV (reference sequence). The CDR3 sequence is 16 residues long. The V gene lost 3 bases and the J gene lost 4 bases, with 18 bases spanning the gap. The CDR3 protein is CASSLHSTNLIYGYTF. The CDR3 DNA follows: TGTGCCAGCAGTTTGCACAGCACCAACCTTATCTATGGCTACACCTTC.

The V and J genes are TRBV4-1 and TRBJ2-5; D is undetermined. CDR1 is MGHRA and CDR2 is YSYEKL in the germline V gene. Trimming removed 0 bases at V and 1 base at J, with 12 bases between. The CDR3 length is 16 residues. The DNA of the CDR3 is TGCGCCAGCAGCCAAGATGCGGCCTCTTCCCAAGAGACCCAGTACTTC. Its protein is CASSQDAASSQETQYF.